This TCR beta chain was sequenced in a study of prognosis after radiotherapy for stage I lung cancer. A word on this clonotype: In this CDR3 the conserved last residue, phenylalanine or tryptophan, is missing, so a read error is likely.

The junction had 20 bases not matched to a gene; V was cut back by 6 bases and J by 2 bases. CDR3 length equals 19 residues. Amplification of the TCR beta CDR3 (from genomic DNA) was done by two-round multiplex PCR. Used in first-round PCR were primers specific to each TRBV and TRBJ gene. One entry per CDR3 protein, called by TCRdb with MiXCR from the multiplex PCR reads. The table has fewer than 35,000 distinct CDR3 sequences, roughly 30% seen once; the top ten hold around an eighth. The chain combines TRBV12-3 or TRBV12-4 with TRBJ2-5, with TRBD1 identical over 8 bases. The receptor was derived from a donor aged 50 or older with non-small cell lung cancer. The specimen comprised PBMCs, sampled before or after stereotactic body radiation therapy (not recorded which). The CDR3 region has the DNA TGTGCCAGCAGCTTCAGAGGCCCCCTAATCCGGGACAGGCAAGAGACCCAGTACTTG. It translates to CASSFRGPLIRDRQETQYL.